These 7 T cell receptor beta chains came from one sample sequenced in a study of blood T cell repertoires in COVID-19. Clones were read by immunoSEQ multiplex PCR, and TCRdb kept only the in-frame ones, dropping some. The sample has fewer than 70,000 clones; almost 85% are singletons. Sequencing was done on a sample of peripheral blood. These receptor sequences come from a man aged 50 or older with acute or convalescent COVID-19.

This chain connects TRBV11-2 to TRBJ1-2; D is ambiguous. The CDR3 spans 15 residues. The germline CDR1 and CDR2 sequences are SGHAT and FQNNGV. Trimming stripped 4 bases from V and 3 bases from J, with 15 bases between. CDR3 residues: CASSSQLHLDYGYTF. CDR3 nucleotides: TGTGCCAGCAGCTCCCAGTTACATCTGGACTATGGCTACACCTTC.

The J gene is TRBJ2-5, the V gene TRBV5-6; 10 bases are a match to TRBD2. Germline assignment: CDR1 SGHDT and CDR2 YYEEEE. This CDR3 is built from 14 residues. With 4 bases clipped from V and 5 bases from J, the junction kept 5 bases outside the gene matches. As DNA, the CDR3 is TGTGCCAGCAGCAAGCGGGGGGGCGGGGAGACCCAGTACTTC. Protein product: CASSKRGGGETQYF. Supplemented by reference TRBV5-6 and TRBJ2-5, the full variable domain reads DAGVTQSPTHLIKTRGQQVTLRCSPKSGHDTVSWYQQALGQGPQFIFQYYEEEERQRGNFPDRFSGHQFPNYSSELNVNALLLGDSALYLCASSKRGGGETQYFGPGTRLLVL.

The chain joins TRBV12-3 or TRBV12-4 to TRBJ2-3; D gene unclear. The length of the CDR3 is 13 residues. The germline V and J ends were trimmed by 4 bases and 0 bases, with 5 bases remaining between them. The CDR3 DNA reads as TGTGCCAGCAGTTCGACTAGCACAGATACGCAGTATTTT. It codes for CASSSTSTDTQYF.

The CDR3: CASSYSRAYGYTF. CDR3 bases: TGTGCCAGCAGTTACTCAAGAGCCTATGGCTACACCTTC. The chain links TRBV6-5 to TRBJ1-2; no firm D call. With 0 bases removed from V and 4 bases from J, the gap between germline ends came to 6 bases. CDR1 MNHEY and CDR2 SVGAGI come from the germline V gene. This CDR3 is 13 amino acids long.

This clone was observed a single time. The J gene is TRBJ1-6, the V gene TRBV5-1; 9 bases align to TRBD1. Germline trimming cut 4 bases from V and 7 bases from J; bases unmatched to any gene: 6. This CDR3 has 15 residues. The germline gives CDR1 SGHRS, CDR2 YFSETQ. Here the CDR3 reads CASSPGTGTNSPLHF. DNA of the CDR3: TGCGCCAGCAGCCCAGGGACAGGGACAAATTCACCCCTCCACTTT. Together with reference TRBV5-1 and TRBJ1-6, the CDR3 gives the full variable domain: KAGVTQTPRYLIKTRGQQVTLSCSPISGHRSVSWYQQTPGQGLQFLFEYFSETQRNKGNFPGRFSGRQFSNSRSEMNVSTLELGDSALYLCASSPGTGTNSPLHFGNGTRLTVT.

The rearrangement uses TRBV5-4 and TRBJ1-1; 8 positions match TRBD1. The V and J ends lost 5 bases and 7 bases, in that order; junction bases with no gene match: 7. This CDR3 is 13 amino acids long. Germline V lookup: CDR1 SGHNT, CDR2 YYREEE (reference sequence). The CDR3 DNA reads TGTGCCAGCAGTCCTTGGACAGGGCTTGAAGCTTTCTTT. As protein: CASSPWTGLEAFF.

The chain couples TRBV6-1 to TRBJ2-6; D is perhaps TRBD1 (5 bases). V lost 1 base and J 3 bases, leaving 16 bases between the germline ends. Germline lookup yields CDR1 MNHNS and CDR2 SASEGT. The CDR3 extends over 18 amino acids. In DNA form, the CDR3 reads TGTGCCAGCAGTGAAGTGCAGGGCAGTACTCTTGGGGCCAACGTCCTGACTTTC. Its protein product is CASSEVQGSTLGANVLTF.